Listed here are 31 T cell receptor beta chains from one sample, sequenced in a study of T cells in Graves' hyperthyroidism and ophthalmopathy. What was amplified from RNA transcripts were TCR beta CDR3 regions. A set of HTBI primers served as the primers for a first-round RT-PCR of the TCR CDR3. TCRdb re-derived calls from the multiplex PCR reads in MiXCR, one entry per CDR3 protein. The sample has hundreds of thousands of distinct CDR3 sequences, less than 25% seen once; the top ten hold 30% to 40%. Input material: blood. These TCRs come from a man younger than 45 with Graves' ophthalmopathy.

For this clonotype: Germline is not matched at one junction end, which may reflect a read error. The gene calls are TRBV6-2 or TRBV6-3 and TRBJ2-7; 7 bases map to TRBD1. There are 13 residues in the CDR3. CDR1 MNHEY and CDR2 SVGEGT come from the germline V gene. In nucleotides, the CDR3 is TGTGCCGGCAGTTACTGGGACAGCTACGAGCAGTACTTC. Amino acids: CAGSYWDSYEQYF.

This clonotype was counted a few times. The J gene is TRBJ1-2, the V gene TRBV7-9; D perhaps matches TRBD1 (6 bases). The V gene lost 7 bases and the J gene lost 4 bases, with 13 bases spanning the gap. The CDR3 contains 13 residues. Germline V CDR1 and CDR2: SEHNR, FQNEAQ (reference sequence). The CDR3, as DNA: TGTGCCAGCAACGGAGGACAGAGCTATGGCTACACCTTC. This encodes CASNGGQSYGYTF.

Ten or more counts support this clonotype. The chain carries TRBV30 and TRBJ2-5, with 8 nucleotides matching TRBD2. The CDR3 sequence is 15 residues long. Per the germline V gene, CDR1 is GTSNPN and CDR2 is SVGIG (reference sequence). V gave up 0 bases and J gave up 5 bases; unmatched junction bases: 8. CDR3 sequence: CAWSVGGGTWETQYF. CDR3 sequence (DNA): TGTGCCTGGAGTGTAGGCGGGGGGACGTGGGAGACCCAGTACTTC.

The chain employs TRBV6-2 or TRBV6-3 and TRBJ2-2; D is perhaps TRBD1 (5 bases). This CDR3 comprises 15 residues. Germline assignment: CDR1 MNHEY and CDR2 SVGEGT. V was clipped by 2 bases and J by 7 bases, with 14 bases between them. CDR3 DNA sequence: TGTGCCAGCAGTTACGGCCGCCAGGGCGGCGGGGAGCTGTTTTTT. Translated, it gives CASSYGRQGGGELFF.

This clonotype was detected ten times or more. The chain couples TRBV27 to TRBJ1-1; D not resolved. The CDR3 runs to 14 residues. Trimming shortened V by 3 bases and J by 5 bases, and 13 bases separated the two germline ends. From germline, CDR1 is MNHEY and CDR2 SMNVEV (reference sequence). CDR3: CASSFVLDGTEAFF. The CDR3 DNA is TGTGCCAGCAGTTTCGTCCTGGATGGTACTGAAGCTTTCTTT.

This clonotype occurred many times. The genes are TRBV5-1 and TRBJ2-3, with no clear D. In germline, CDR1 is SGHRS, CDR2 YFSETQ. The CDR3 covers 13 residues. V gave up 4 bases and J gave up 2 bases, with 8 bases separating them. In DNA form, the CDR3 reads TGCGCCAGCAGCAGCCCCTACACAGATACGCAGTATTTT. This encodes CASSSPYTDTQYF.

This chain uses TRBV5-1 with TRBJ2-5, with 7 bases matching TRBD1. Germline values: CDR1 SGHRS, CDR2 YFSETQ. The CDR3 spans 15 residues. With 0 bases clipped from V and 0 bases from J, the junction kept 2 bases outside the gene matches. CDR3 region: CASSLVGQYQETQYF. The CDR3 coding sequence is TGCGCCAGCAGCTTGGTGGGACAGTACCAAGAGACCCAGTACTTC.

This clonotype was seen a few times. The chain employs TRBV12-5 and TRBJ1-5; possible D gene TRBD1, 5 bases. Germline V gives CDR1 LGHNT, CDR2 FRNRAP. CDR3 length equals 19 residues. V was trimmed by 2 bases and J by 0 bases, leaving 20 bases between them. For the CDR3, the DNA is TGTGCTAGTGGTTTGAGAGCCAGGGAAGGATCTTATAGCAATCAGCCCCAGCATTTT. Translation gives CASGLRAREGSYSNQPQHF.

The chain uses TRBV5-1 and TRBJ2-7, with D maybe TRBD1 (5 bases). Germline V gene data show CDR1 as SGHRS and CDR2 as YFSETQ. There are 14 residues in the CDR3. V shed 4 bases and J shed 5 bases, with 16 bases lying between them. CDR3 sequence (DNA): TGCGCCAGCAGCGCAACAGGTTCCCCCCACGAGCAGTACTTC. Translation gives CASSATGSPHEQYF. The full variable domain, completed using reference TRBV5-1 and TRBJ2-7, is KAGVTQTPRYLIKTRGQQVTLSCSPISGHRSVSWYQQTPGQGLQFLFEYFSETQRNKGNFPGRFSGRQFSNSRSEMNVSTLELGDSALYLCASSATGSPHEQYFGPGTRLTVT.

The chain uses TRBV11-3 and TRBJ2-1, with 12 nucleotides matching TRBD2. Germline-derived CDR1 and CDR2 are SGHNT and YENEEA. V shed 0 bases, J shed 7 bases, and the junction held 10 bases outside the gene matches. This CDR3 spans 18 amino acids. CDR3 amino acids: CASSLEGLAGGGGNEQFF. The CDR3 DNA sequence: TGTGCCAGCAGCTTAGAAGGGCTAGCGGGAGGGGGGGGGAATGAGCAGTTCTTC.

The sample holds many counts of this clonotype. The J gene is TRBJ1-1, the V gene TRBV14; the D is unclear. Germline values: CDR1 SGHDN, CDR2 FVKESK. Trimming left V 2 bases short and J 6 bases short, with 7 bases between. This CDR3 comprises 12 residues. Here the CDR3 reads CASSQRLAEAFF. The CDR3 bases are TGTGCCAGCAGCCAAAGGCTTGCTGAAGCTTTCTTT.

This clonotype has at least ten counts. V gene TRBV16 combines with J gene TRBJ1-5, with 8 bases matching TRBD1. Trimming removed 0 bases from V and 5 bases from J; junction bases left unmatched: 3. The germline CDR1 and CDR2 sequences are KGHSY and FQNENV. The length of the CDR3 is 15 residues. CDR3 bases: TGTGCCAGCAGCCAATCGACAGGGGAGTATCAGCCCCAGCATTTT. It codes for CASSQSTGEYQPQHF. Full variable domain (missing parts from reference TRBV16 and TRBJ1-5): GEEVAQTPKHLVRGEGQKAKLYCAPIKGHSYVFWYQQVLKNEFKFLISFQNENVFDETGMPKERFSAKCLPNSPCSLEIQATKLEDSAVYFCASSQSTGEYQPQHFGDGTRLSIL.

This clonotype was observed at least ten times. The CDR3 protein is CASRPDRDYGYTF. CDR3 sequence (DNA): TGTGCCAGCAGACCGGACAGGGACTATGGCTACACCTTC. The chain employs TRBV6-1 and TRBJ1-2, with TRBD1 matching 8 bases. V trimming: 6 bases; J trimming: 3 bases; junction bases outside the gene matches: 3. CDR3 size: 13 residues. Germline values: CDR1 MNHNS, CDR2 SASEGT.

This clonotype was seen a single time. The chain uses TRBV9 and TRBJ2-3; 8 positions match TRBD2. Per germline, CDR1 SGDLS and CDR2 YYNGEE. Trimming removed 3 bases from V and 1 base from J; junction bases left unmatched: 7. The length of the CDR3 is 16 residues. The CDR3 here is CASSATGGRGTDTQYF. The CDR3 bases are TGTGCCAGCAGCGCCACGGGGGGGCGCGGCACAGATACGCAGTATTTT.

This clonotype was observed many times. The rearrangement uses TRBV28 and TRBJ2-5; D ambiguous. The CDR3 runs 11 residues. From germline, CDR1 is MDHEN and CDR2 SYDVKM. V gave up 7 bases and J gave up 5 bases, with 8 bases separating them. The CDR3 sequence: CASNSRETQYF. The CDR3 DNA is TGTGCCAGCAATTCAAGGGAGACCCAGTACTTC.

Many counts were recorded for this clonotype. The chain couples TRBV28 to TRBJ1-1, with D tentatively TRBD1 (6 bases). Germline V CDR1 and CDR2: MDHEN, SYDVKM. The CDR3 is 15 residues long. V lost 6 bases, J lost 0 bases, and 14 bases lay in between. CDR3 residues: CASRKKGVMNTEAFF. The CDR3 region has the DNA TGTGCCAGCAGGAAGAAGGGGGTCATGAACACTGAAGCTTTCTTT.

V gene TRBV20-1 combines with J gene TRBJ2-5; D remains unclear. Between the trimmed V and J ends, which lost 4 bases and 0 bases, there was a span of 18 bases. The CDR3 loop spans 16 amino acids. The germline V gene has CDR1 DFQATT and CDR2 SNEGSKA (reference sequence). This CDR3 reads CSAKSPGRLYQETQYF. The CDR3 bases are TGCAGTGCTAAGTCCCCGGGCCGGTTGTACCAAGAGACCCAGTACTTC.

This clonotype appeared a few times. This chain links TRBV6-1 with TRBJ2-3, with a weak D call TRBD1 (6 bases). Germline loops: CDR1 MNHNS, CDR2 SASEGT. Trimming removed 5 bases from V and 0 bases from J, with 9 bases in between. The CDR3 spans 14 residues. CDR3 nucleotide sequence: TGTGCCAGCAGTCAGGGGTTTAGCACAGATACGCAGTATTTT. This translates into CASSQGFSTDTQYF.

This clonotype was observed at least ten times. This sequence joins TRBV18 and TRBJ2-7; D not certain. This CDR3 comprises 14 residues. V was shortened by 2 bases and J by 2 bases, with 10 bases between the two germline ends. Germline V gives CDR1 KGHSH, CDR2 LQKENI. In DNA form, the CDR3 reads TGTGCCAGCTCACCATCAGTTGGGACCTACGAGCAGTACTTC. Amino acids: CASSPSVGTYEQYF.

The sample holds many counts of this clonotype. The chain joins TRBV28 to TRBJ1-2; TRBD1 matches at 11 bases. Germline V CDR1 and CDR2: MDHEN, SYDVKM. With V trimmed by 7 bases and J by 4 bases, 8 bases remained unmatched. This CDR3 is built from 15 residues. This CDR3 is CASNPPGQGAYGYTF. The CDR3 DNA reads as TGTGCCAGCAACCCCCCAGGACAGGGGGCCTATGGCTACACCTTC.

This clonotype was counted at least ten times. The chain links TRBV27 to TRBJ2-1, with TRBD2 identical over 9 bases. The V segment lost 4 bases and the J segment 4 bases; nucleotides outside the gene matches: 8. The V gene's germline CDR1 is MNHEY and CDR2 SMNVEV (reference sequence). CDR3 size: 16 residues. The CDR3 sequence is CASSSVAGVTYNEQFF. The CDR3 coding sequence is TGTGCCAGCAGTTCTGTAGCGGGAGTCACGTACAATGAGCAGTTCTTC.

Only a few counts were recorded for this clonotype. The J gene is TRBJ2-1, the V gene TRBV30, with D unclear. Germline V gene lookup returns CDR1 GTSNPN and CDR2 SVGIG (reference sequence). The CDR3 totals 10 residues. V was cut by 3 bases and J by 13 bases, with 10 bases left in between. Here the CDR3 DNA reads TGTGCCTGGAGCGGGCGGTTCCAGTTCTTC. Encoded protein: CAWSGRFQFF.

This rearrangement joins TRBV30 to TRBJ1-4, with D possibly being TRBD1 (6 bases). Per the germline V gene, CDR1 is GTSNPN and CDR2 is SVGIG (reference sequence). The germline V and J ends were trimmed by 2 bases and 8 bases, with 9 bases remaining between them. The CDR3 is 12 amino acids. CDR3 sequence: CAWSLGGEKLFF. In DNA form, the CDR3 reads TGTGCCTGGAGTCTTGGGGGCGAAAAACTGTTTTTT.

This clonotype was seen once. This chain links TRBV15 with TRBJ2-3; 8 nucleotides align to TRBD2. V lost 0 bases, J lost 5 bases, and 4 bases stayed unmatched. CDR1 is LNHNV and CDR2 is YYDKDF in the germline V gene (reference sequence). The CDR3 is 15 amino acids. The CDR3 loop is CATSRELAGGDTQYF. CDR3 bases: TGTGCCACCAGCAGAGAGCTTGCGGGGGGAGATACGCAGTATTTT.

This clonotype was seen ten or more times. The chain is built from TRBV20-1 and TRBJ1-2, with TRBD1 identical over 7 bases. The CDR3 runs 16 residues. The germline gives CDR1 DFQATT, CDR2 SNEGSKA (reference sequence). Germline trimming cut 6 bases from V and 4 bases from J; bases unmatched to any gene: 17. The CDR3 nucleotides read TGCAGTGCCCCAGCGGGTCTAGGGGGCGCAACCTATGGCTACACCTTC. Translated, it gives CSAPAGLGGATYGYTF.

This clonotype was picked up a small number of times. CDR3 protein: CASITIGGEGTEAFF. For the CDR3, the DNA is TGTGCCAGCATTACGATAGGGGGCGAAGGCACTGAAGCTTTCTTT. V gene TRBV6-2 or TRBV6-3 combines with J gene TRBJ1-1; TRBD1 matches 7 bases. J gave up 4 bases and V 7 bases, and 12 bases lay outside the gene matches. Per the germline V gene, CDR1 is MNHEY and CDR2 is SVGEGT. The CDR3 consists of 15 residues.

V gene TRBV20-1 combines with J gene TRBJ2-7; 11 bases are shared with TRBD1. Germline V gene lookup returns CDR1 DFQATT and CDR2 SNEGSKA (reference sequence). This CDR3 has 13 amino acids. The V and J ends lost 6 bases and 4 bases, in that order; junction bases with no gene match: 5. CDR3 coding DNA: TGCAGTGCCAGGGACAGGGGGAGGTACGAGCAGTACTTC. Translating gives CSARDRGRYEQYF.

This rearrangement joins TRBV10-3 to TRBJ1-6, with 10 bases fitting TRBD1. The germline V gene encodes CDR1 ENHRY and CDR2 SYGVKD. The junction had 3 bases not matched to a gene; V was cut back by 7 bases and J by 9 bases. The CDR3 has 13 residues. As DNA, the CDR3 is TGTGCCATCACGACAGGGGGCATTTCACCCCTCCACTTT. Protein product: CAITTGGISPLHF.

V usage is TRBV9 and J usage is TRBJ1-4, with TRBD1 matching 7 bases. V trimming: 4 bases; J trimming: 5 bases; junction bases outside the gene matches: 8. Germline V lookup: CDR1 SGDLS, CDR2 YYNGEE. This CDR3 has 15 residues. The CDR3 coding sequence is TGTGCCAGCAGCCCTCTACCAGGGGGGAATGAAAAACTGTTTTTT. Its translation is CASSPLPGGNEKLFF.

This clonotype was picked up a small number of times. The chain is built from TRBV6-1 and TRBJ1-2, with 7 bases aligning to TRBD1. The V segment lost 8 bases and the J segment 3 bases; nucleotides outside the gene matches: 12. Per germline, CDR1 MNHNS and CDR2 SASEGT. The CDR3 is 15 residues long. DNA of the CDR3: TGTGCCAGCTTTTCCCCGGGACAGCTAGACTATGGCTACACCTTC. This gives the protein CASFSPGQLDYGYTF.

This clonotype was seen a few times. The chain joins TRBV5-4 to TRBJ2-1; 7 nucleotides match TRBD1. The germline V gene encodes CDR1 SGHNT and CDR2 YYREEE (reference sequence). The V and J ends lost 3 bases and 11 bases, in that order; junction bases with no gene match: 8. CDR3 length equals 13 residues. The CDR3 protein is CASSSNQGVKQFF. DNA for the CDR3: TGTGCCAGCAGCTCAAACCAGGGGGTTAAGCAGTTCTTC.